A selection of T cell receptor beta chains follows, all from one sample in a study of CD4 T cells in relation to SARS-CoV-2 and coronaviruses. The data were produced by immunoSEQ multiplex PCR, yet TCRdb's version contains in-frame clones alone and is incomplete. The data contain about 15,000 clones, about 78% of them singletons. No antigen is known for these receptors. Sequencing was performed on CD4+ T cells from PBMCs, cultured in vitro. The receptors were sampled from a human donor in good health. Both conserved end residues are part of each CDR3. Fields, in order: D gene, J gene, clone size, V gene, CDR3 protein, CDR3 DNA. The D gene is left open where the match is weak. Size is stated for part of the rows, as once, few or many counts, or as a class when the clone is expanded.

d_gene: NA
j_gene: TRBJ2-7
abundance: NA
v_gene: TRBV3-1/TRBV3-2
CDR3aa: CASSQERDAYEQYF
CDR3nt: TGTGCCAGCAGCCAAGAAAGGGATGCCTACGAGCAGTACTTC

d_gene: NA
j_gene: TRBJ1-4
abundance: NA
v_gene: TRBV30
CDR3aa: CAWSRTAEKLFF
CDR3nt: TGTGCCTGGAGTCGAACGGCCGAAAAACTGTTTTTT

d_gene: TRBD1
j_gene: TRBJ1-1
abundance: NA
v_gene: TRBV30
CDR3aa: CAWNRGTEAFF
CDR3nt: TGTGCCTGGAACAGGGGCACTGAAGCTTTCTTT

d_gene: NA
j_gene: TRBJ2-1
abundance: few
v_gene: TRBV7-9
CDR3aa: CASSFQLFNEQFF
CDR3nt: TGTGCCAGCAGCTTTCAACTATTCAATGAGCAGTTCTTC

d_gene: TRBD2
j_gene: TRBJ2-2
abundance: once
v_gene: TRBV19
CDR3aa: CASHWGGSSGTNTGELFF
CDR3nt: TGTGCCAGCCACTGGGGGGGTTCTAGCGGGACGAACACCGGGGAGCTGTTTTTT

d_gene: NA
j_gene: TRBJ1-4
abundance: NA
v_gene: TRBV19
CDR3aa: CASSTPGTQSNEKLFF
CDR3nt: TGTGCCAGTAGTACACCCGGGACACAGTCTAATGAAAAACTGTTTTTT

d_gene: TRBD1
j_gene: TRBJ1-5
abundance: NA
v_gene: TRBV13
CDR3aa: CASSTQTGQGAGQPQHF
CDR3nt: TGTGCCAGCAGCACACAAACCGGACAGGGGGCTGGGCAGCCCCAGCATTTT

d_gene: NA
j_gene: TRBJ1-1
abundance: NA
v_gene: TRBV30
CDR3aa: CAWKKDRRTEAFF
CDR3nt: TGTGCCTGGAAGAAAGACAGACGCACTGAAGCTTTCTTT

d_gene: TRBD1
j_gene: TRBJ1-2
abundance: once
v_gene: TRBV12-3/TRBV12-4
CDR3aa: CASSLGQGYTF
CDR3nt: TGTGCCAGCAGTTTGGGACAGGGCTACACCTTC

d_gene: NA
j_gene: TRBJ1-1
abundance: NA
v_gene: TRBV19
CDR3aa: CASSSTQGRTEAFF
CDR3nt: TGTGCCAGCTCCTCCACCCAGGGCCGAACTGAAGCTTTCTTT

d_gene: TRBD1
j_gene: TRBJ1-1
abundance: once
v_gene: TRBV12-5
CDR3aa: CASGLVTGGHTEAFF
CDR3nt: TGTGCTAGTGGTTTGGTCACAGGGGGCCACACTGAAGCTTTCTTT

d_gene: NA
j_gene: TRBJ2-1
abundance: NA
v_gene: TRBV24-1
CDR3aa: CATALRGNEQFF
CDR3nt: TGTGCCACTGCCCTCCGGGGTAATGAGCAGTTCTTC

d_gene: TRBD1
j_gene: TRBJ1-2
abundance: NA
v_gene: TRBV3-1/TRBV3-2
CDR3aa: CASSSPGQGLYGYTF
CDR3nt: TGTGCCAGCAGCTCCCCGGGACAGGGGCTCTATGGCTACACCTTC

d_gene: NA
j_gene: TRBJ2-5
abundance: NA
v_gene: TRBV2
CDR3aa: CASVGTGETQYF
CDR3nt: TGTGCCAGCGTTGGAACTGGGGAGACCCAGTACTTC

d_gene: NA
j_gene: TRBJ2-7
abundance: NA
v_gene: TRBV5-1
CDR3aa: CASSLSGASYEQYF
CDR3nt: TGCGCCAGCAGCTTGTCGGGCGCTTCCTACGAGCAGTACTTC

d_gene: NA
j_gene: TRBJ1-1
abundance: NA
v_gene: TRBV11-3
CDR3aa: CASSLQENTEAFF
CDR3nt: TGTGCCAGCAGCTTACAGGAGAACACTGAAGCTTTCTTT

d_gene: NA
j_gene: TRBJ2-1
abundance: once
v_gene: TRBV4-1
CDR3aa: CASSLENRDYNEQFF
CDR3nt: TGCGCCAGCAGCCTCGAGAACAGGGATTACAATGAGCAGTTCTTC

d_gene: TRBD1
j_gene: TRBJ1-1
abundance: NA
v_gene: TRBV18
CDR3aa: CASSPPTIAGTGEVNTEAFF
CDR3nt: TGTGCCAGCTCACCTCCCACCATTGCCGGGACAGGGGAGGTGAACACTGAAGCTTTCTTT

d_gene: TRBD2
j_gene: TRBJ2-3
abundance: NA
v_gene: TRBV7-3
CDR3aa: CASSPGTSGVFYTDTQYF
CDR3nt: TGTGCCAGCAGCCCGGGGACTAGCGGAGTCTTTTACACAGATACGCAGTATTTT

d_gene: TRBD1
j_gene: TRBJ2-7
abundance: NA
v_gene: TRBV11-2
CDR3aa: CASSSPRQGYYEQYF
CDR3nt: TGTGCCAGCAGCTCTCCGCGACAGGGCTACTACGAGCAGTACTTC

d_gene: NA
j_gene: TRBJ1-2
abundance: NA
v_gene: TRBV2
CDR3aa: CASSTQNYGYTF
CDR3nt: TGTGCCAGCAGTACACAAAACTATGGCTACACCTTC

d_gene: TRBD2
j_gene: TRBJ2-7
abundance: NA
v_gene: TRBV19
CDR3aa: CATSGRSYEQYF
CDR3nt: TGTGCCACTAGCGGGAGGTCCTACGAGCAGTACTTC

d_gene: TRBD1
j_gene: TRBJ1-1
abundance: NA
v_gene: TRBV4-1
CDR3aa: CASSPIDRDNTEAFF
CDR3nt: TGCGCCAGCAGCCCAATAGACAGGGACAACACTGAAGCTTTCTTT

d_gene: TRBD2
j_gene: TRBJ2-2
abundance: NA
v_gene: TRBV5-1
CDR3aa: CASSFRTSAGGPTGELFF
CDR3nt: TGCGCCAGCAGCTTCAGGACTTCGGCGGGAGGGCCTACCGGGGAGCTGTTTTTT

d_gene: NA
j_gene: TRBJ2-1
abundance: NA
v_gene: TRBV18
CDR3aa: CASSPELATTYNEQFF
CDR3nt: TGTGCCAGCTCACCTGAGCTAGCGACTACCTACAATGAGCAGTTCTTC

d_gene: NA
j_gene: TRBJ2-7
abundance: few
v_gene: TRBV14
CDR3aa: CASRPPDKAEQYF
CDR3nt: TGTGCCAGCAGGCCCCCGGACAAGGCCGAGCAGTACTTC

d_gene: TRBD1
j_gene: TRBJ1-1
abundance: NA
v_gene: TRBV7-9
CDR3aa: CASSPRQGNTEAFF
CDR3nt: TGTGCCAGCAGCCCACGACAGGGGAACACTGAAGCTTTCTTT

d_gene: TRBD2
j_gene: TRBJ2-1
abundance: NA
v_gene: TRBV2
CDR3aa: CASSAGLAGGLENEQFF
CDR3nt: TGTGCCAGCAGTGCGGGACTAGCGGGAGGACTTGAAAATGAGCAGTTCTTC

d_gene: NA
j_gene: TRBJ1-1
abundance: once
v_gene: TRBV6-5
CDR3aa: CASSYSKGLGDTEAFF
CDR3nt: TGTGCCAGCAGTTACTCCAAAGGGTTGGGGGACACTGAAGCTTTCTTT

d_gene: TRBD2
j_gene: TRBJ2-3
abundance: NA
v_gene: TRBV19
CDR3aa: CASGTSGRVGTDTQYF
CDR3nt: TGTGCCAGTGGGACTAGCGGGAGAGTAGGCACAGATACGCAGTATTTT

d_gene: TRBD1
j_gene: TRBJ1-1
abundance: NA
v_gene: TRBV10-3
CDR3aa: CAISGPGTGVHQRGAFF
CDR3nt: TGTGCCATCAGTGGGCCGGGGACAGGGGTACATCAGAGGGGAGCTTTCTTT

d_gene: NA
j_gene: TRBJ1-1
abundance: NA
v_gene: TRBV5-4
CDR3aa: CASSYPIGVAFF
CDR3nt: TGTGCCAGCAGCTATCCAATTGGGGTAGCTTTCTTT

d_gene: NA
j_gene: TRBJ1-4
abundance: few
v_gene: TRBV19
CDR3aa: CASTTAYEKLFF
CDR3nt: TGTGCCAGTACCACGGCGTATGAAAAACTGTTTTTT

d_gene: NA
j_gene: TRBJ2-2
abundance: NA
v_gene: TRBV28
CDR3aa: CASRDASTGELFF
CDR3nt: TGTGCCAGCAGGGACGCGAGCACCGGGGAGCTGTTTTTT

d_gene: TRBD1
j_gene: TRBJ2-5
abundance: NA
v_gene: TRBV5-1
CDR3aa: CASSLVGQGKQETQYF
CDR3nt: TGCGCCAGCAGCTTGGTGGGACAGGGCAAACAAGAGACCCAGTACTTC

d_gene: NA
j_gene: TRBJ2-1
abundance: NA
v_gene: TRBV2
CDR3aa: CASSPNSYNEQFF
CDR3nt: TGTGCCAGCAGCCCCAATTCCTACAATGAGCAGTTCTTC

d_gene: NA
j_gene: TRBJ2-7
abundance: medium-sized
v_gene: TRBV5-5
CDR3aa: CASSLVGNSYEQYF
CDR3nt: TGTGCCAGCAGCTTAGTGGGGAACTCCTACGAGCAGTACTTC

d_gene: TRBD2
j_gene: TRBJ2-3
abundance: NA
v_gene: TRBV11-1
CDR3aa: CASSRSVGGSTDTQYF
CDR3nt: TGTGCCAGCAGCCGCAGTGTGGGAGGGTCCACAGATACGCAGTATTTT

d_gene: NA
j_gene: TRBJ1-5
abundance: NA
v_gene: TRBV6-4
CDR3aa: CASSATSGANQPQHF
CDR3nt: TGTGCCAGCAGTGCGACCTCGGGGGCCAATCAGCCCCAGCATTTT

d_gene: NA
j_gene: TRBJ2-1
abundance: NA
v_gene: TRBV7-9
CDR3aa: CASSSGLYNEQFF
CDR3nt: TGTGCCAGCAGCTCTGGACTCTACAATGAGCAGTTCTTC

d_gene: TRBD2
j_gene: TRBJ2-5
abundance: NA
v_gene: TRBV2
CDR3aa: CASQADKSGLWTSGTQETQYF
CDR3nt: TGTGCCAGCCAAGCCGACAAGTCTGGTCTCTGGACTAGCGGGACCCAAGAGACCCAGTACTTC

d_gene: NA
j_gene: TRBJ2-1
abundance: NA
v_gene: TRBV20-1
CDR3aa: CSARDPPEQFF
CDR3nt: TGCAGTGCTAGAGATCCCCCTGAGCAGTTCTTC

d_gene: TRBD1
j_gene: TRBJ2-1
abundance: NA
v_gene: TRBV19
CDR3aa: CASRIRQGTYNEQFF
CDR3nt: TGTGCCAGTAGGATTCGACAGGGGACCTACAATGAGCAGTTCTTC

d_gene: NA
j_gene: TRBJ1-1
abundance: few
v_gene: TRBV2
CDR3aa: CASSTAMNTEAFF
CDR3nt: TGTGCCAGCAGTACAGCCATGAACACTGAAGCTTTCTTT